The subject of this entry is one T cell receptor (beta chain). The V end lost 4 bases, the J end lost 3 bases, and 9 bases lay between the germline ends. Germline V gives CDR1 SGHTA, CDR2 FQGTGA. The CDR3 totals 14 residues. This entry is derived from a study of blood T cell repertoires in COVID-19. For the study at large: Samples came from the United States, Italy and Spain, spanning acute and convalescent COVID-19.

In the source study's methods: Estimated nucleated cell counts came from reference gene primer amplification. The data were produced by immunoSEQ multiplex PCR, yet TCRdb's version contains in-frame clones alone and is incomplete. The V and J calls and the clone size are those of that table, but D and trimming were determined from the DNA. Among roughly 200,000 clones listed, just over 85% were seen once. The chain carries TRBV7-3 and TRBJ2-2; a weak D match, TRBD2 (5 bases). Sequenced: peripheral blood. The receptor was derived from a man older than 75 with acute or convalescent COVID-19. In DNA, the CDR3 is TGTGCCAGCAGCTCGGGGTCGGACACCGGGGAGCTGTTTTTT. Its translation is CASSSGSDTGELFF.